These 8 T cell receptor beta chains share one sample of origin, sequenced in a study of cytomegalovirus exposure and HLA in healthy donors. Clones were sequenced by immunoSEQ multiplex PCR, and TCRdb holds only the in-frame ones, with some missing. The table lists 240,000 or so clones, approximately 86% of them singletons, with around 1.2% in the top ten. Source material: PBMCs. These receptors originate from a woman aged 25 to 39 in good health and CMV-seropositive.

The chain carries TRBV30 and TRBJ1-1; TRBD1 matches at 8 bases. The germline V gene encodes CDR1 GTSNPN and CDR2 SVGIG (reference sequence). J was trimmed by 0 bases and V by 8 bases; bases with no gene match: 2. The CDR3 totals 12 residues. The CDR3 is CARDRMNTEAFF. The CDR3 DNA reads as TGTGCCCGGGACAGGATGAACACTGAAGCTTTCTTT. Drawing the rest from reference TRBV30 and TRBJ1-1, the complete variable domain is SQTIHQWPATLVQPVGSPLSLECTVEGTSNPNLYWYRQAAGRGLQLLFYSVGIGQISSEVPQNLSASRPQDRQFILSSKKLLLSDSGFYLCARDRMNTEAFFGQGTRLTVV.

V gene TRBV15 combines with J gene TRBJ2-3; TRBD2 aligns across 7 bases. V shed 8 bases, J shed 0 bases, and the junction held 5 bases outside the gene matches. The CDR3 totals 14 residues. The germline V gene encodes CDR1 LNHNV and CDR2 YYDKDF (reference sequence). The CDR3 region has the DNA TGTGCCACCGGGGGGGGTTGGAGCACAGATACGCAGTATTTT. Amino acid sequence: CATGGGWSTDTQYF.

This rearrangement joins TRBV6-1 to TRBJ1-5, with D hard to call. The CDR3 totals 15 residues. V dropped 0 bases and J dropped 2 bases, with 8 bases sitting between them. Looked up from germline, CDR1 is MNHNS and CDR2 is SASEGT. This CDR3 reads CASSEAPQGNQPQHF. For the CDR3, the DNA is TGTGCCAGCAGTGAAGCGCCTCAGGGCAATCAGCCCCAGCATTTT.

This chain joins TRBV30 and TRBJ1-1; 10 nucleotides match TRBD1. The CDR3 spans 15 residues. V was clipped by 4 bases and J by 4 bases; unmatched bases: 9. The V gene's germline CDR1 is GTSNPN and CDR2 SVGIG (reference sequence). CDR3 amino acids: CAWMGGDRGGTEAFF. In DNA, the CDR3 is TGTGCCTGGATGGGGGGGGACAGGGGAGGCACTGAAGCTTTCTTT.

This chain joins TRBV6-6 and TRBJ2-7; the D is unclear. The germline CDR1 and CDR2 sequences are MNHNY and SVGAGI (reference sequence). Trimming left V 0 bases short and J 8 bases short, with 11 bases between. CDR3 length: 13 residues. The CDR3 region has the DNA TGTGCCAGCAGTTACTCCTATACTACGAAGCAGTACTTC. It encodes CASSYSYTTKQYF.

The chain couples TRBV28 to TRBJ1-1; 7 bases map to TRBD1. CDR3 size: 16 residues. Unmatched junction bases numbered 15, after V lost 5 bases and J lost 6 bases. CDR1 and CDR2 from the germline V gene are MDHEN and SYDVKM. CDR3 protein: CASSPPGQGGVAEAFF. CDR3 bases: TGTGCCAGCAGTCCACCCGGCCAGGGGGGAGTCGCTGAAGCTTTCTTT. The complete variable domain, with remaining parts taken from reference TRBV28 and TRBJ1-1, reads DVKVTQSSRYLVKRTGEKVFLECVQDMDHENMFWYRQDPGLGLRLIYFSYDVKMKEKGDIPEGYSVSREKKERFSLILESASTNQTSMYLCASSPPGQGGVAEAFFGQGTRLTVV.

CDR3 residues: CASSPTGSHVPRFF. CDR3 coding DNA: TGTGCCAGTAGCCCGACAGGGTCCCACGTTCCGCGTTTCTTT. V usage is TRBV19 and J usage is TRBJ1-1; 7 bases are shared with TRBD1. The CDR3 sequence is 14 residues long. V lost 6 bases and J lost 13; bases outside the gene matches: 17. The V gene's germline CDR1 is LNHDA and CDR2 SQIVND (reference sequence).

The rearrangement joins TRBV19 to TRBJ2-4; TRBD2 matches at 8 bases. The CDR3 extends over 14 amino acids. With V trimmed by 3 bases and J by 6 bases, 4 bases remained unmatched. CDR1 and CDR2 from the germline V gene are LNHDA and SQIVND (reference sequence). CDR3 bases: TGTGCCAGTAGTATCGGGAGCGGGAGAAACATTCAGTACTTC. Protein product: CASSIGSGRNIQYF.